What follows are 24 T cell receptor beta chains derived from one specimen sequenced in a study of identical twins. MiXCR was run by TCRdb on the 5' RACE reads, yielding one entry per CDR3 protein. There are a few hundred thousand distinct CDR3 sequences in the sample; roughly 10% occur only once, and around 7.1% lies in the top ten. Another study also made use of these data, one on yellow fever vaccine responses in identical twins.

Sequenced: CD8+ T cells sorted from blood. The receptor set was obtained from a woman in her late teens or twenties in good health.

This clonotype turned up a few times. The chain uses TRBV7-2 and TRBJ2-1, with TRBD2 matching 13 bases. V was clipped by 5 bases and J by 4 bases; unmatched bases: 8. CDR1 and CDR2 (germline): SGHTA, FQGNSA. This CDR3 is built from 17 residues. The CDR3 loop reads CASSRTSGSGVYNEQFF. The CDR3 region has the DNA TGTGCCAGCAGCCGGACTAGCGGGAGTGGTGTGTACAATGAGCAGTTCTTC.

This clonotype was found many times. The J gene is TRBJ2-7, the V gene TRBV3-1, with D uncertain. Looked up from germline, CDR1 is LGHDT and CDR2 is YNNKEL (reference sequence). The V end lost 4 bases, the J end lost 2 bases, and 18 bases lay between the germline ends. CDR3 size: 16 residues. The chain's CDR3 is CASSPVDGRYAYEQYF. The CDR3 DNA sequence: TGTGCCAGCAGCCCAGTAGATGGCCGATATGCCTACGAGCAGTACTTC.

The chain uses TRBV12-5 and TRBJ2-1, with 7 bases identical to TRBD1. Germline CDR1 and CDR2: LGHNT and FRNRAP. V gave up 6 bases and J gave up 6 bases; unmatched junction bases: 8. The CDR3 consists of 14 residues. The CDR3 DNA sequence: TGTGCTAGTGGGCCACCCGCAGGGGGCAATGAGCAGTTCTTC. It codes for CASGPPAGGNEQFF.

The chain is built from TRBV10-3 and TRBJ2-5; the D call may be TRBD1 or TRBD2 (5 bases each). Trimming stripped 6 bases from V and 5 bases from J, with 7 bases between. The CDR3 runs 11 residues. Germline loops: CDR1 ENHRY, CDR2 SYGVKD. CDR3 protein: CAISWGETQYF. CDR3 coding DNA: TGTGCCATCAGCTGGGGGGAGACCCAGTACTTC.

This clonotype was seen at least ten times. The V call is TRBV5-1, the J call TRBJ2-1; D may be TRBD1 (5 bases). The V gene lost 3 bases and the J gene lost 8 bases, with 12 bases spanning the gap. This CDR3 spans 13 amino acids. Germline V gene sequence: CDR1 SGHRS, CDR2 YFSETQ. CDR3 sequence reads: CASSSDIVDEQFF. Written as DNA, the CDR3 is TGCGCCAGCAGCTCGGACATAGTCGATGAGCAGTTCTTC.

This clonotype has ten or more counts. V and J are TRBV12-3 or TRBV12-4 and TRBJ2-1; D not resolved. The CDR3 consists of 15 residues. V lost 6 bases and J 0 bases, leaving 12 bases between the germline ends. CDR3: CASSPYLGSYNEQFF. Written as DNA, the CDR3 is TGTGCCAGCAGCCCTTACCTGGGCTCCTACAATGAGCAGTTCTTC.

In its sample, this clonotype was seen many times. The CDR3: CASSLPGDYEQYF. Written as DNA, the CDR3 is TGTGCCAGCAGTTTACCAGGAGACTACGAGCAGTACTTC. This chain links TRBV28 with TRBJ2-7; no clear D. V was cut by 2 bases and J by 3 bases, with 8 bases left in between. The germline V gene has CDR1 MDHEN and CDR2 SYDVKM. The CDR3 covers 13 residues. The variable domain in full, with the rest retrieved from reference TRBV28 and TRBJ2-7, is DVKVTQSSRYLVKRTGEKVFLECVQDMDHENMFWYRQDPGLGLRLIYFSYDVKMKEKGDIPEGYSVSREKKERFSLILESASTNQTSMYLCASSLPGDYEQYFGPGTRLTVT.

The table lists this clonotype with many counts. The CDR3 loop is CASSQDGTYNSPLHF. The CDR3 nucleotides read TGCGCCAGCAGCCAAGATGGGACTTATAATTCACCCCTCCACTTT. This chain connects TRBV4-3 to TRBJ1-6; D possibly corresponds to TRBD1 (5 bases). Trimming removed 0 bases at V and 4 bases at J, with 7 bases between. This CDR3 is 15 amino acids long. Germline lookup yields CDR1 LGHNA and CDR2 YSLEER.

This clonotype occurred a few times. The V gene is TRBV3-1, the J gene TRBJ2-7; 9 nucleotides match TRBD1. With 3 bases clipped from V and 5 bases from J, the junction kept 5 bases outside the gene matches. This CDR3 region has 14 residues. Germline CDR1 reads LGHDT; CDR2 reads YNNKEL (reference sequence). The CDR3: CASSHRDRVNEQYF. The CDR3 nucleotides are TGTGCCAGCAGCCACCGGGACAGGGTCAACGAGCAGTACTTC.

This clonotype has a handful of counts. The gene calls are TRBV27 and TRBJ2-1; TRBD2 aligns across 10 bases. The CDR3 is 15 residues long. Germline assignment: CDR1 MNHEY and CDR2 SMNVEV (reference sequence). The J segment lost 4 bases and the V segment lost 3 bases, leaving 3 bases of the junction unmatched. The CDR3 DNA reads TGTGCCAGCAGTTTGTCGACTAGCGGGTACAATGAGCAGTTCTTC. It encodes CASSLSTSGYNEQFF.

This clonotype was found a few times. The rearrangement joins TRBV5-1 to TRBJ2-2; 7 bases are a match to TRBD2. Losses at the gene ends were 2 bases for V and 2 bases for J; bases not matched to a gene: 6. The CDR3 runs 16 residues. Per germline, CDR1 SGHRS and CDR2 YFSETQ. CDR3 coding DNA: TGCGCCAGCAGCTTCCCTAGCGGAGCTAACACCGGGGAGCTGTTTTTT. This encodes CASSFPSGANTGELFF.

In its sample, this clonotype was seen a few times. The rearrangement uses TRBV7-9 and TRBJ2-5; D is perhaps TRBD1 (5 bases). Germline-derived CDR1 and CDR2 are SEHNR and FQNEAQ (reference sequence). Trimming shortened V by 2 bases and J by 1 base, and 8 bases separated the two germline ends. This CDR3 has 14 residues. The CDR3 here is CASSLLDSQETQYF. The CDR3 DNA sequence: TGTGCCAGCAGCTTACTAGACAGCCAAGAGACCCAGTACTTC.

V is TRBV6-2 or TRBV6-3 and J is TRBJ2-2, with 14 positions matching TRBD2. V dropped 4 bases and J dropped 0; count of bases not matched to a gene: 7. CDR1 MNHEY and CDR2 SVGEGT come from the germline V gene. The CDR3 is 19 residues long. As DNA, the CDR3 is TGTGCCAGCAGTTTTTCTCCGGGACTAGCGGGAGCGAACACCGGGGAGCTGTTTTTT. Amino acids: CASSFSPGLAGANTGELFF.

The rearrangement links TRBV7-8 to TRBJ2-7, with D possibly matching TRBD1 (6 bases). This CDR3 is built from 15 residues. CDR1 is SGHVS, CDR2 FQNEAQ, per germline. The germline V and J ends were trimmed by 6 bases and 3 bases, with 18 bases remaining between them. The CDR3 sequence: CASRPNRVKNYEQYF. CDR3 sequence (DNA): TGTGCCAGCAGACCGAACAGGGTCAAAAACTACGAGCAGTACTTC.

This clonotype was observed a handful of times. This chain uses TRBV20-1 with TRBJ2-7, with 7 bases lining up with TRBD2. In germline, CDR1 is DFQATT, CDR2 SNEGSKA (reference sequence). This CDR3 contains 14 residues. The J segment lost 0 bases and the V segment lost 6 bases, leaving 8 bases of the junction unmatched. As DNA, the CDR3 is TGCAGTGCGACCACTAGCGAGAGCTCCTACGAGCAGTACTTC. It yields the protein CSATTSESSYEQYF.

The genes are TRBV6-1 and TRBJ2-7; perhaps TRBD2 as D (5 bases). The ends were cut back, 8 bases at V and 2 bases at J, with 13 bases in the middle. CDR1 and CDR2 from the germline V gene are MNHNS and SASEGT. CDR3 length: 13 amino acids. The CDR3 region has the DNA TGTGCCAGCGGAGGTCCCGACCCCTACGAGCAGTACTTC. Translating gives CASGGPDPYEQYF.

V and J are TRBV29-1 and TRBJ2-5; 13 bases agree with TRBD2. This CDR3 has 16 residues. The trim removed 5 bases at V and 5 bases at J, leaving 11 bases unmatched. Germline lookup yields CDR1 SQVTM and CDR2 ANQGSEA. CDR3 protein: CSVSGGTSGIGETQYF. CDR3 in DNA: TGCAGCGTTTCCGGAGGGACTAGCGGGATCGGGGAGACCCAGTACTTC.

The rearrangement joins TRBV3-1 to TRBJ2-5; D not certain. CDR3 length equals 14 residues. The germline CDR1 and CDR2 sequences are LGHDT and YNNKEL (reference sequence). The V end lost 7 bases, the J end lost 4 bases, and 16 bases lay between the germline ends. Here the CDR3 reads CASTTIYGPETQYF. The CDR3, as DNA: TGTGCCAGCACCACCATCTACGGTCCAGAGACCCAGTACTTC.

V usage is TRBV10-3 and J usage is TRBJ2-2, with TRBD2 identical over 9 bases. CDR3 length: 14 amino acids. In germline, CDR1 is ENHRY, CDR2 SYGVKD. V lost 6 bases to trimming and J lost 3 bases; unmatched junction nucleotides: 2. The CDR3 reads CAIRVAGDTGELFF. The CDR3, as DNA: TGTGCCATCAGGGTAGCGGGGGACACCGGGGAGCTGTTTTTT.

V is TRBV18 and J is TRBJ2-1; no clear D gene. Between the trimmed V and J ends, which lost 3 bases and 4 bases, there was a span of 13 bases. Germline CDR1 reads KGHSH; CDR2 reads LQKENI. This CDR3 contains 15 residues. The DNA of the CDR3 is TGTGCCAGCTCACCTCCGGAGCCCTTTTACAATGAGCAGTTCTTC. Its protein is CASSPPEPFYNEQFF.

The table lists this clonotype with a few counts. This chain connects TRBV7-2 to TRBJ2-1; 9 positions match TRBD2. This CDR3 comprises 17 residues. The V gene's germline CDR1 is SGHTA and CDR2 FQGNSA. After removal of 5 bases from V and 4 bases from J, the junction contained 12 bases not matched to a gene. CDR3 in DNA: TGTGCCAGCAGCCTATTAATAGCGGGAGCCGGGTACAATGAGCAGTTCTTC. Its protein is CASSLLIAGAGYNEQFF.

This chain joins TRBV7-2 and TRBJ2-1, with 11 positions matching TRBD2. The V gene's germline CDR1 is SGHTA and CDR2 FQGNSA. The CDR3 sequence is 16 residues long. With 2 bases clipped from V and 10 bases from J, the junction kept 10 bases outside the gene matches. In DNA, the CDR3 is TGTGCCAGCAGCTTACCCCCAGAGACTAGCGGGAACGAGCAGTTCTTC. As protein: CASSLPPETSGNEQFF.

This clonotype was observed many times. One end of the junction varies from germline; a read error may be responsible. The gene calls are TRBV5-1 and TRBJ2-2, with D unresolved. Germline V lookup: CDR1 SGHRS, CDR2 YFSETQ. This CDR3 contains 11 residues. The CDR3 DNA is TGTGCCAGCAGTTTTGGCGGGGAGCTGTTTTTT. The encoded protein is CASSFGGELFF.

This clonotype was detected ten times or more. No conserved phenylalanine or tryptophan ends this CDR3, so it is likely a read error. The limits of the CDR3 on the DNA are not certain, so only TCRdb's listed CDR3 is given. The chain is built from TRBV29-1 and TRBJ1-3. CDR1 and CDR2 from the germline V gene are SQVTM and ANQGSEA. The CDR3 length is 11 residues, termini included. CDR3 residues: CSVEGAAGPIV.